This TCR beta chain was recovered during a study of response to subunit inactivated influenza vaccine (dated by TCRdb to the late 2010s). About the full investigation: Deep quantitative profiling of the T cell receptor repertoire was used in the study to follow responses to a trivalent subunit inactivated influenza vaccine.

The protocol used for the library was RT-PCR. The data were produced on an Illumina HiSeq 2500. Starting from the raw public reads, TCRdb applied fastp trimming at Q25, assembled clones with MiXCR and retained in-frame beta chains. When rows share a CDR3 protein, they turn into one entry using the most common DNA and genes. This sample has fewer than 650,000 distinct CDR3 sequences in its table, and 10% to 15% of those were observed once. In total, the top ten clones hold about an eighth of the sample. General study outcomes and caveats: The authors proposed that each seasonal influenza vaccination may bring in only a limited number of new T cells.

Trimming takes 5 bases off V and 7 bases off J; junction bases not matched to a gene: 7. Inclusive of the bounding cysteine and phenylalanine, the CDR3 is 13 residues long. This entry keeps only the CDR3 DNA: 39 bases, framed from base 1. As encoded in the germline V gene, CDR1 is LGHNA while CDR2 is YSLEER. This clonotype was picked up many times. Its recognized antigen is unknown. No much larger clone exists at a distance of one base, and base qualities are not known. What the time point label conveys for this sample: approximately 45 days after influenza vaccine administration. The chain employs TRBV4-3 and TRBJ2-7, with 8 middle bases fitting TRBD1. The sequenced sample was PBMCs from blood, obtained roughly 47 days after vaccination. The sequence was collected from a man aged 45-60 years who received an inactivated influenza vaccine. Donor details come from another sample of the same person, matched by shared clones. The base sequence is TGCGCCAGCAGCGAGTGGACAGGGTGGGAGCAGTACTTC. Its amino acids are CASSEWTGWEQYF.